Below are 3 T cell receptor beta chains sequenced from a single sample in a study of cytomegalovirus exposure and HLA in healthy donors. 60 Vbeta and 13 Jbeta primers were used in PCR. Profiling relied on immunoSEQ multiplex PCR, and the TCRdb table lists in-frame clones only, not all of them. The sample includes about 150,000 clones, more than 75% of them seen just once. Sample: PBMCs. These TCRs come from a man aged 25-45 years in good health and CMV-seropositive.

This clone occurred a few times. The genes are TRBV5-4 and TRBJ2-1, with 10 nucleotides matching TRBD2. CDR3 length: 14 residues. Per the germline V gene, CDR1 is SGHNT and CDR2 is YYREEE (reference sequence). J was trimmed by 6 bases and V by 5 bases; bases with no gene match: 5. The CDR3 sequence is CASRRTSGLNEQFF. The CDR3 DNA follows: TGTGCCAGCAGACGGACTAGCGGACTCAATGAGCAGTTCTTC.

The rearrangement links TRBV28 to TRBJ1-2; the D gene is possibly TRBD1 (5 bases). V lost 6 bases and J lost 1, with 12 bases in between. The length of the CDR3 is 14 residues. CDR1 is MDHEN, CDR2 SYDVKM, per germline. The CDR3 DNA sequence: TGTGCCAGCAGGGAGGGGCAGATTAACTATGGCTACACCTTC. Its translation: CASREGQINYGYTF.

In this sample, this clone turned up once. This rearrangement joins TRBV11-1 to TRBJ2-1; 8 positions match TRBD1. There are 16 residues in the CDR3. V dropped 3 bases and J dropped 6; count of bases not matched to a gene: 10. Germline assignment: CDR1 SGHAT and CDR2 FQDESV (reference sequence). The CDR3 loop is CASSLGRTGFTNEQFF. The CDR3 bases are TGTGCCAGCAGCTTGGGCAGGACAGGGTTCACCAATGAGCAGTTCTTC. Combining the CDR3 with reference TRBV11-1 and TRBJ2-1 gives the whole variable domain EAEVAQSPRYKITEKSQAVAFWCDPISGHATLYWYRQILGQGPELLVQFQDESVVDDSQLPKDRFSAERLKGVDSTLKIQPAELGDSAMYLCASSLGRTGFTNEQFFGPGTRLTVL.